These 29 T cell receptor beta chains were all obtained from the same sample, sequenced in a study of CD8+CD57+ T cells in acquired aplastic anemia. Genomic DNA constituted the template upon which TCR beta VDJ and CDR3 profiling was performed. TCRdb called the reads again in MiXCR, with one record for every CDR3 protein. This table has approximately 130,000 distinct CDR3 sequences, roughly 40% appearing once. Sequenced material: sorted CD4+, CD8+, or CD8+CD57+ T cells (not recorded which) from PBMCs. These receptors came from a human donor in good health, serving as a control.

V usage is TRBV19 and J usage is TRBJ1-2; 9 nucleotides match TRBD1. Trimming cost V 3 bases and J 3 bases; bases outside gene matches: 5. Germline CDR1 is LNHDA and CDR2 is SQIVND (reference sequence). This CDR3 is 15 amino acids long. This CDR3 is CASSITGGEYYGYTF. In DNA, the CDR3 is TGTGCCAGTAGTATTACAGGGGGCGAGTACTATGGCTACACCTTC.

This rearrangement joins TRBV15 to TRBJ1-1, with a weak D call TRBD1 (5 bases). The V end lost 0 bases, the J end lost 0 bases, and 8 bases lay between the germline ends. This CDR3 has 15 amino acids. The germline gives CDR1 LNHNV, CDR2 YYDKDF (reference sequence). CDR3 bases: TGTGCCACCAGCAGAGATCGACAGTTGAACACTGAAGCTTTCTTT. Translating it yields CATSRDRQLNTEAFF.

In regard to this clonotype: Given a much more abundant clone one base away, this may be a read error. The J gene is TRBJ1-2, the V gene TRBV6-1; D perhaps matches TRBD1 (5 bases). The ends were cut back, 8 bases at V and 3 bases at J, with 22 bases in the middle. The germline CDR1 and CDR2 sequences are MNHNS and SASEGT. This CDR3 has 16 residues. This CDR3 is CASQNTILGRDYGYTF. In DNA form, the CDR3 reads TGTGCCAGCCAAAACACGATTTTGGGACGGGACTATGGCTACACCTTC.

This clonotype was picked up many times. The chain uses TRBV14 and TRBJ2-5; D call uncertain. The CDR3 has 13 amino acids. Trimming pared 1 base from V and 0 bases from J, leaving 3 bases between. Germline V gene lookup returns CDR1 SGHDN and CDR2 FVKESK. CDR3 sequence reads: CASSQGYQETQYF. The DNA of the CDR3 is TGTGCCAGCAGCCAAGGGTACCAAGAGACCCAGTACTTC.

The CDR3 nucleotides read TGTGCCAGTAGTGCGACAGGGGGAAAACAGCCCCAGCATTTT. Translated: CASSATGGKQPQHF. The chain employs TRBV19 and TRBJ1-5; 9 bases are a match to TRBD1. The length of the CDR3 is 14 residues. Germline CDR1 LNHDA, CDR2 SQIVND (reference sequence). The junction had 6 bases not matched to a gene; V was cut back by 5 bases and J by 7 bases.

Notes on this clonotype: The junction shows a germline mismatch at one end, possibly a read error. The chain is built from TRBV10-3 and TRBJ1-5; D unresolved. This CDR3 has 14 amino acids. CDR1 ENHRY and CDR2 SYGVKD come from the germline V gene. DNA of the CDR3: TGTGCCATCAGTGAGTCACGAGCCAATCAGCTCCAGCATTTT. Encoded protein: CAISESRANQLQHF.

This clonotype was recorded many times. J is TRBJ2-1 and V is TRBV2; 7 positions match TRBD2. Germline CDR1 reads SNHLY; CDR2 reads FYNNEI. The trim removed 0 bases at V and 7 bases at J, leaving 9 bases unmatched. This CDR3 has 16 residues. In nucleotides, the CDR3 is TGTGCCAGCAGTGAAGCGGGGGGGACCATTTGGAATGAGCAGTTCTTC. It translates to CASSEAGGTIWNEQFF. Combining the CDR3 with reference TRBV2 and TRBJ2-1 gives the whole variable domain EPEVTQTPSHQVTQMGQEVILRCVPISNHLYFYWYRQILGQKVEFLVSFYNNEISEKSEIFDDQFSVERPDGSNFTLKIRSTKLEDSAMYFCASSEAGGTIWNEQFFGPGTRLTVL.

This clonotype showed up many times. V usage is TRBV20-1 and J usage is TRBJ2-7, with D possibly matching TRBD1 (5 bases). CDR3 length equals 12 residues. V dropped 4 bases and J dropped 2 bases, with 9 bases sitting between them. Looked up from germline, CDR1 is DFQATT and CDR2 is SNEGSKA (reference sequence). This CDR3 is CSAKDRTYEQYF. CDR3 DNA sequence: TGCAGTGCTAAAGACAGAACCTACGAGCAGTACTTC.

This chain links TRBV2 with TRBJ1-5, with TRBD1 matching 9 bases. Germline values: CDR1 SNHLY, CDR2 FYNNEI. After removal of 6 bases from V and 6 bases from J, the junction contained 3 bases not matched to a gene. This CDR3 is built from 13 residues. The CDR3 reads CASRQGAVQPQHF. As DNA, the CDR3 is TGTGCCAGCAGACAGGGGGCTGTTCAGCCCCAGCATTTT.

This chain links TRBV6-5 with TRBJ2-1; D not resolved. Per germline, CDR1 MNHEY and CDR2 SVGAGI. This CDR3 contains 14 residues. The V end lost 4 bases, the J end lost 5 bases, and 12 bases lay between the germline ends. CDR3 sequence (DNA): TGTGCCAGCAGTTCGGCCGGGCCTCACAATGAGCAGTTCTTC. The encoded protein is CASSSAGPHNEQFF.

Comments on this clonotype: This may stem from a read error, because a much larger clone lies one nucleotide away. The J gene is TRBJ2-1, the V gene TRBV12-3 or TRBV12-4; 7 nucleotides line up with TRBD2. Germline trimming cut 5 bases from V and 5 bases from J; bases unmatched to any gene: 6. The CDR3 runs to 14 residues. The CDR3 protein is CASSLTGGNNEQFF. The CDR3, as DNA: TGTGCCAGCAGTCTCACGGGGGGAAACAATGAGCAGTTCTTC.

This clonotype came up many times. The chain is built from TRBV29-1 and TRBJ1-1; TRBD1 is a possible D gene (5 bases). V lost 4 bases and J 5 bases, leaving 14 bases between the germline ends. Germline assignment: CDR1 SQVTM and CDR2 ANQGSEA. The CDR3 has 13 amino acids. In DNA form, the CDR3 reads TGCAGCGTTGGGCGGTCGGGGGGTACTGAAGCTTTCTTT. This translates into CSVGRSGGTEAFF.

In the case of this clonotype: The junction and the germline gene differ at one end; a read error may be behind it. The CDR3 nucleotides read TGTGCCATCAGTGATCCGGGACTAGCGGACAATGAGCAGTTCTTT. This sequence encodes CAISDPGLADNEQFF. The rearrangement links TRBV10-3 to TRBJ2-1; 11 bases map to TRBD2. The CDR3 extends over 15 amino acids. Germline assignment: CDR1 ENHRY and CDR2 SYGVKD.

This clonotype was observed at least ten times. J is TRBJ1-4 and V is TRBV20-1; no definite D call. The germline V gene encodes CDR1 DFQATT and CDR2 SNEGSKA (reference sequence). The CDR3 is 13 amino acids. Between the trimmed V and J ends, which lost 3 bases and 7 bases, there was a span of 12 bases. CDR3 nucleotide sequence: TGCAGTGCTAGGTCCGAAAAGGGTGAAAAACTGTTTTTT. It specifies CSARSEKGEKLFF.

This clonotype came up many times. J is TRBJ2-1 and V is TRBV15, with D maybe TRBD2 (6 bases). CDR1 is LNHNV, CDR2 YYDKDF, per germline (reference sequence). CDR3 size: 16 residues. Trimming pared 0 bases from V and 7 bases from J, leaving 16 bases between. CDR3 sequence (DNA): TGTGCCACCAGCAGAGATATTCGGGACTCGTATAATGAGCAGTTCTTC. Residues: CATSRDIRDSYNEQFF.

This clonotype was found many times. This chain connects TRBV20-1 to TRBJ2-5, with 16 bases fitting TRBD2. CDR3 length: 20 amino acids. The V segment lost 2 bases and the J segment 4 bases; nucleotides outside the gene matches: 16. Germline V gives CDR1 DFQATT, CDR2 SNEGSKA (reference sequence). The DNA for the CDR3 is TGCAGTGCTAGATCTGCATCCGGGACTAGCGGGGGGGTTTTCCCAGAGACCCAGTACTTC. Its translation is CSARSASGTSGGVFPETQYF.

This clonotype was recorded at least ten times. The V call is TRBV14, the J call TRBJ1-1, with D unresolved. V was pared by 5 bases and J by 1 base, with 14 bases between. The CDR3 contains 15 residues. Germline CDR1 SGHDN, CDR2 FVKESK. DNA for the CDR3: TGTGCCAGCAGCGACGAACGACTCTGGAACACTGAAGCTTTCTTT. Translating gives CASSDERLWNTEAFF.

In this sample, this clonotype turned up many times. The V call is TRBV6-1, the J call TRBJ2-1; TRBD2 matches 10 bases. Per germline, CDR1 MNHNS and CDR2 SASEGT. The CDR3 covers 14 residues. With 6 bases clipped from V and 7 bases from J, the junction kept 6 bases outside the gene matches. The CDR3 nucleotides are TGTGCCAGCAGCCGGACTAGCGGAACAAATGAGCAGTTCTTC. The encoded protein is CASSRTSGTNEQFF.

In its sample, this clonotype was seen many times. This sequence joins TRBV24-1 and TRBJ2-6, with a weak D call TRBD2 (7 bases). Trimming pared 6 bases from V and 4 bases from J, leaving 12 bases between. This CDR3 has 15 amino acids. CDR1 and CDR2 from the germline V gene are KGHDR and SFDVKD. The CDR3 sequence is CATSLGGAGANVLTF. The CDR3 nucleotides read TGTGCCACCAGTTTGGGGGGGGCCGGGGCCAACGTCCTGACTTTC.

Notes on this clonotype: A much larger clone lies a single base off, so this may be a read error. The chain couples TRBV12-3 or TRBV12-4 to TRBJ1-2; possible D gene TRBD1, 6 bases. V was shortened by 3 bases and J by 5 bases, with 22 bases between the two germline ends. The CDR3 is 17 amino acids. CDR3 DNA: TGTGCCAGCAGTTTTTGGGGGGCGGGCGAGTGGAAATATGGCTACACCTTC. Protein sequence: CASSFWGAGEWKYGYTF.

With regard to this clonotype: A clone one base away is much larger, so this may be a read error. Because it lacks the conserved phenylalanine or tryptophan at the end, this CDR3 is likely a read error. The DNA of the CDR3 is TGTGCCTGGAGTGTAACGGGGCACCAGAAGACCCAGTACCTC. Amino acid sequence: CAWSVTGHQKTQYL. V and J are TRBV30 and TRBJ2-5; D is possibly TRBD1 or TRBD2 (5 bases each). Looked up from germline, CDR1 is GTSNPN and CDR2 is SVGIG (reference sequence). V lost 0 bases, J lost 6 bases, and 14 bases lay in between. This CDR3 is 14 amino acids long.

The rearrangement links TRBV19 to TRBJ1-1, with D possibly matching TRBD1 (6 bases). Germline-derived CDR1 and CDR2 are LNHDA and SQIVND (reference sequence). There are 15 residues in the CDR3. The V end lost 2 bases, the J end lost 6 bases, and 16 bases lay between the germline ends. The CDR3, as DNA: TGTGCCAGTAGTATAAGGGGGACCAGGGACGCTGAAGCTTTCTTT. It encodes CASSIRGTRDAEAFF.

The CDR3 sequence: CASSPTGTSYNEQFF. The DNA for the CDR3 is TGTGCCAGCAGTCCGACCGGGACTAGCTACAATGAGCAGTTCTTC. This sequence joins TRBV6-1 and TRBJ2-1; 8 bases are a match to TRBD2. The germline gives CDR1 MNHNS, CDR2 SASEGT. This CDR3 is built from 15 residues. The J segment lost 3 bases and the V segment lost 5 bases, leaving 6 bases of the junction unmatched.

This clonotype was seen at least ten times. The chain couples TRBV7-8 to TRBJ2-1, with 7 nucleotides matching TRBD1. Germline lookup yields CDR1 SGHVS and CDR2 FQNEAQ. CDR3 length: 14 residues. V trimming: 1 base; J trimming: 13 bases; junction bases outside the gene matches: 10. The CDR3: CASSLVGTGDVQFF. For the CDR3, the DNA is TGTGCCAGCAGCTTAGTTGGTACAGGGGATGTCCAGTTCTTC.

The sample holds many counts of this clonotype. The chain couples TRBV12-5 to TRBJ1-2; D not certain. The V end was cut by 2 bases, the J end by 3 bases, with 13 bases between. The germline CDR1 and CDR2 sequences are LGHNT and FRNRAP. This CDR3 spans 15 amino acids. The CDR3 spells CASGLFSAQYYGYTF. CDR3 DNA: TGTGCTAGTGGTTTGTTCAGTGCCCAGTACTATGGCTACACCTTC. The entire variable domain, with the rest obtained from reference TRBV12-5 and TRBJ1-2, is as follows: DARVTQTPRHKVTEMGQEVTMRCQPILGHNTVFWYRQTMMQGLELLAYFRNRAPLDDSGMPKDRFSAEMPDATLATLKIQPSEPRDSAVYFCASGLFSAQYYGYTFGSGTRLTVV.

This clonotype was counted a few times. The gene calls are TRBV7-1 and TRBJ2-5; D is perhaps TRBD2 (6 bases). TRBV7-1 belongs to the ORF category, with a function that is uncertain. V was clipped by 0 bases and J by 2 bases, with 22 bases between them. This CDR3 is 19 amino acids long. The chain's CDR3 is CASSSAQPRASEKQETQYF. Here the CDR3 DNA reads TGTGCCAGCAGCTCAGCTCAACCTAGGGCTAGCGAAAAACAAGAGACCCAGTACTTC.

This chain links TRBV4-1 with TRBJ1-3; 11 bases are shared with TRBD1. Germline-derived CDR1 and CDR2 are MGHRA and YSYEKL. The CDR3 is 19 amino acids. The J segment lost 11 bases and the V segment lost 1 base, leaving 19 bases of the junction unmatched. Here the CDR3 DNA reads TGCGCCAGCAGCCAAGTTGCCAAAAGGACAGGGGGCAAGCACGGGGCCATATATTTT. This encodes CASSQVAKRTGGKHGAIYF.

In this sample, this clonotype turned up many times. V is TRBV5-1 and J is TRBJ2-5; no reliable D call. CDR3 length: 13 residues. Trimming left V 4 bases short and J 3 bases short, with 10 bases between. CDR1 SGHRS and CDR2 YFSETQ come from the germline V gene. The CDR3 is CASSGAQKETQYF. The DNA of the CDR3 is TGCGCCAGCAGCGGAGCACAGAAAGAGACCCAGTACTTC.

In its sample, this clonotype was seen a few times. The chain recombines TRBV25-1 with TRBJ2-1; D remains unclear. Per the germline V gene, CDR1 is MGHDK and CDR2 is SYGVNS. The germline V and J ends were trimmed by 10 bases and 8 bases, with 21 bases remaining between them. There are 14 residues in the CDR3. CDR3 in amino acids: CATSGISLVDEQFF. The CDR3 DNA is TGTGCCACCTCCGGTATCTCGTTGGTCGATGAGCAGTTCTTC.